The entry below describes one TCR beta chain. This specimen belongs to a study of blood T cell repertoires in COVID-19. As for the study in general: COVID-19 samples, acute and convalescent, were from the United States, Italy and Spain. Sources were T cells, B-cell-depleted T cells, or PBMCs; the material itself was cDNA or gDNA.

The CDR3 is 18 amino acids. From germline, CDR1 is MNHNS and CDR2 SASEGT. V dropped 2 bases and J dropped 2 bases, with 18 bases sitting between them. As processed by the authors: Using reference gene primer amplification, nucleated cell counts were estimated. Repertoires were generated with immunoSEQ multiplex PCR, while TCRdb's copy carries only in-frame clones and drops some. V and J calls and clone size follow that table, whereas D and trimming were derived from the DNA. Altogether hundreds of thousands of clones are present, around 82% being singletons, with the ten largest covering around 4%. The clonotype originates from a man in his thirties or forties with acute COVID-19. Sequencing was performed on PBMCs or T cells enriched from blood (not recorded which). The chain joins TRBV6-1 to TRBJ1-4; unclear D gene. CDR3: CASSETSLLGGTNEKLFF. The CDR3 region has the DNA TGTGCCAGCAGTGAAACCTCTCTGCTCGGCGGCACTAATGAAAAACTGTTTTTT.